These T cell receptor beta chains were read from a single sample in a study of cytomegalovirus exposure and HLA in healthy donors. Clones were read by immunoSEQ multiplex PCR, and TCRdb kept only the in-frame ones, dropping some. The sample contains 200,000 to 250,000 clones, around nine tenths of which appear only once. Specimen: PBMCs. These receptors were collected from a young woman in good health and CMV-seronegative. Each CDR3 is given with its conserved first and last residue. A D gene is named only where the DNA matches it firmly. Part of the rows lack a size; the others show once, few, many or a class for expanded clones.

CDR3	DNA	V	J	size	D
CASSLAVNTGELFF	TGTGCCAGCAGTCTGGCGGTGAACACCGGGGAGCTGTTTTTT	TRBV6-5	TRBJ2-2	-	-
CASSLWGAGDHEQYF	TGTGCCAGCAGTTTATGGGGGGCGGGGGACCACGAGCAGTACTTC	TRBV27	TRBJ2-7	few	-
CASSYALNYGYTF	TGTGCCAGCAGTTATGCACTGAACTATGGCTACACCTTC	TRBV6-6	TRBJ1-2	-	-
CASSGTGVYTEAFF	TGTGCCAGCAGCGGGACAGGGGTTTATACTGAAGCTTTCTTT	TRBV7-2	TRBJ1-1	few	TRBD1
CASSSPARLAVYEQYF	TGTGCCAGCTCATCGCCCGCGCGACTAGCGGTGTACGAGCAGTACTTC	TRBV18	TRBJ2-7	-	TRBD2
CASSYPSGKETQYF	TGTGCCAGCAGTTATCCCAGCGGTAAAGAGACCCAGTACTTC	TRBV6-5	TRBJ2-5	-	-
CASGKTGGWYEQYF	TGCGCCAGCGGGAAGACAGGGGGATGGTACGAGCAGTACTTC	TRBV4-1	TRBJ2-7	-	TRBD1
CASSHRDRAYGYTF	TGTGCCAGCAGTCACCGGGACAGGGCCTATGGCTACACCTTC	TRBV28	TRBJ1-2	-	TRBD1
CASSQGVGTNIQETQYF	TGCGCCAGCAGCCAAGGGGTAGGGACTAATATCCAAGAGACCCAGTACTTC	TRBV4-1	TRBJ2-5	-	TRBD2
CASSYRQGTDTQYF	TGTGCCAGCAGCTATAGACAGGGCACAGATACGCAGTATTTT	TRBV7-9	TRBJ2-3	-	-
CASSESWTSGEVGDTQYF	TGCGCCAGCAGTGAGTCGTGGACTAGCGGGGAGGTTGGAGATACGCAGTATTTT	TRBV10-1	TRBJ2-3	-	TRBD2
CASSPTKVEGPYDEQFF	TGTGCCAGCAGTCCAACGAAGGTGGAGGGGCCTTACGATGAGCAGTTCTTC	TRBV27	TRBJ2-1	-	-
CASSRTGGVEAFF	TGTGCCAGCTCACGGACAGGGGGCGTTGAAGCTTTCTTT	TRBV18	TRBJ1-1	once	TRBD1
CASSYQDRGRGAFF	TGTGCCAGCAGTTATCAAGACAGGGGGCGAGGCGCTTTCTTT	TRBV6-5	TRBJ1-1	-	TRBD1
CASSLEQAAYEQYF	TGCGCCAGCAGCTTGGAACAGGCCGCCTACGAGCAGTACTTC	TRBV5-1	TRBJ2-7	once	-
CASANRLATGNTIYF	TGTGCCAGCGCCAATCGACTTGCCACTGGAAACACCATATATTTT	TRBV27	TRBJ1-3	-	-
CASSLVSSRGMRNTEAFF	TGTGCCAGCAGCTTGGTCTCCTCCCGAGGGATGAGGAACACTGAAGCTTTCTTT	TRBV5-5	TRBJ1-1	-	-
CAISEWTGGNEKLFF	TGTGCCATCAGTGAGTGGACAGGGGGCAATGAAAAACTGTTTTTT	TRBV10-3	TRBJ1-4	-	TRBD1
CASSKAFRLAGENTGELFF	TGTGCCAGCAGCAAAGCCTTTCGGCTAGCGGGAGAGAACACCGGGGAGCTGTTTTTT	TRBV21-1	TRBJ2-2	-	-
CASSRGDSWPFIEKLFF	TGTGCCAGCAGCCGAGGGGACTCCTGGCCGTTTATTGAAAAACTGTTTTTT	TRBV7-2	TRBJ1-4	-	-
CSVGRNYEQYF	TGCAGCGTTGGGAGGAACTACGAGCAGTACTTC	TRBV29-1	TRBJ2-7	-	-
CASSPRGSPSYNEQFF	TGTGCCAGCTCACCCAGGGGATCCCCCTCCTACAATGAGCAGTTCTTC	TRBV18	TRBJ2-1	-	-
CASSLSRNEQYF	TGTGCCAGCAGCTTATCTAGAAACGAGCAGTACTTC	TRBV7-8	TRBJ2-7	-	-
CASSFDLAGVGQYF	TGTGCCAGCAGTTTTGACCTAGCGGGAGTCGGGCAGTACTTC	TRBV27	TRBJ2-7	few	TRBD2
CASSSGTGSNNEQFF	TGTGCCAGCAGCTCGGGGACAGGGTCCAACAATGAGCAGTTCTTC	TRBV5-4	TRBJ2-1	few	TRBD1
CASRGRGSYEQYF	TGTGCCAGTAGAGGCAGGGGATCCTACGAGCAGTACTTC	TRBV19	TRBJ2-7	-	-
CASSERNVGTGHYGYTF	TGTGCCAGCAGTGAAAGGAATGTAGGGACAGGGCACTATGGCTACACCTTC	TRBV6-1	TRBJ1-2	-	TRBD1
CASTNLPSGNTIYF	TGTGCCAGCACTAACCTACCCTCTGGAAACACCATATATTTT	TRBV27	TRBJ1-3	-	-
CASSVRDWTGELFF	TGTGCCAGCAGCGTACGGGACTGGACCGGGGAGCTGTTTTTT	TRBV9	TRBJ2-2	-	-
CASSLYAELTQYF	TGTGCCAGCAGCTTATACGCGGAGCTGACCCAGTACTTC	TRBV11-2	TRBJ2-5	-	-
CASSLGDRLPSYEQYF	TGCGCCAGCAGCTTGGGGGACAGGCTCCCCTCCTACGAGCAGTACTTC	TRBV5-1	TRBJ2-7	-	TRBD1
CASSPPSGRASDTQYF	TGTGCCAGCAGCCCCCCCAGCGGGAGGGCTTCAGATACGCAGTATTTT	TRBV7-9	TRBJ2-3	-	TRBD2
CASSQEAGAGTDTQYF	TGTGCCAGCAGCCAAGAGGCGGGAGCTGGCACAGATACGCAGTATTTT	TRBV4-2	TRBJ2-3	-	TRBD2
CASSFLGGQGTYEQYF	TGCGCCAGCAGCTTTTTGGGAGGACAGGGAACCTACGAGCAGTACTTC	TRBV5-1	TRBJ2-7	-	TRBD1
CASSPQGRDTEAFF	TGTGCCAGCAGCCCCCAGGGGCGGGACACTGAAGCTTTCTTT	TRBV9	TRBJ1-1	-	-
CASSTGQTNYGYTF	TGTGCCAGCAGTACGGGACAGACTAACTATGGCTACACCTTC	TRBV6-6	TRBJ1-2	-	TRBD1
CAQMSRIGEEF	TGTGCGCAGATGTCGAGGATAGGAGAAGAATTT	TRBV27	TRBJ1-3	-	-
CASSQEYPFGTEAFF	TGCGCCAGCAGCCAAGAATACCCGTTCGGCACTGAAGCTTTCTTT	TRBV4-3	TRBJ1-1	-	-
CASSEFRDRGQETQYF	TGTGCCAGCAGCGAATTCCGGGACAGGGGCCAAGAGACCCAGTACTTC	TRBV6-1	TRBJ2-5	-	TRBD1
CASSFSGRSEEYF	TGTGCCAGCAGCTTTAGCGGGAGAAGTGAGGAGTACTTC	TRBV2	TRBJ2-7	-	TRBD2
CASSLERSAGRTQYF	TGTGCCAGCAGCTTAGAACGCTCGGCGGGAAGAACCCAGTACTTC	TRBV11-2	TRBJ2-5	-	-
CASSRQGRGLYPPRHNEQFF	TGTGCCAGCAGCCGACAGGGGCGAGGTTTGTATCCCCCGCGTCACAATGAGCAGTTCTTC	TRBV5-4	TRBJ2-1	-	TRBD1
CASSVGTGLLTDTQYF	TGTGCCAGCAGCGTAGGGACAGGCTTACTCACAGATACGCAGTATTTT	TRBV9	TRBJ2-3	-	TRBD1
CASSWGGTGELFF	TGTGCCAGCAGCTGGGGGGGCACCGGGGAGCTGTTTTTT	TRBV7-7	TRBJ2-2	-	TRBD2
CSVMDGNSGANVLTF	TGCAGCGTTATGGACGGGAACTCTGGGGCCAACGTCCTGACTTTC	TRBV29-1	TRBJ2-6	-	-
CASSGAGDSYEQYF	TGCGCCAGCAGTGGAGCGGGGGACTCCTACGAGCAGTACTTC	TRBV5-1	TRBJ2-7	-	TRBD2
CASSLADRGSTEAFF	TGTGCCAGCAGCTTAGCCGACAGGGGGAGCACTGAAGCTTTCTTT	TRBV7-9	TRBJ1-1	-	TRBD1
CAWSFPGQFNQPQHF	TGTGCCTGGAGTTTCCCGGGACAGTTCAATCAGCCCCAGCATTTT	TRBV30	TRBJ1-5	-	TRBD1
CASSLGLAGGKNIQYF	TGTGCCAGCAGCCTGGGACTAGCGGGAGGGAAAAACATTCAGTACTTC	TRBV11-3	TRBJ2-4	-	TRBD2
CASSLDLEGEKYF	TGTGCCAGCAGCTTAGATCTGGAGGGTGAGAAGTATTTT	TRBV7-2	TRBJ2-3	-	-
CASSSNRGGMETQYF	TGTGCCAGCAGCTCAAACAGGGGGGGGATGGAGACCCAGTACTTC	TRBV7-2	TRBJ2-5	-	-
CASSPRQGREQYF	TGTGCCAGCTCACCGAGACAGGGGCGCGAGCAGTACTTC	TRBV18	TRBJ2-7	-	TRBD1
CASSQEMTGPEQYF	TGCGCCAGCAGCCAAGAAATGACAGGCCCCGAGCAGTACTTC	TRBV4-3	TRBJ2-7	-	-
CASSDDSLSNQPQHF	TGTGCCAGCAGTGATGACAGCTTGTCGAATCAGCCCCAGCATTTT	TRBV2	TRBJ1-5	few	-
CASSPPSQGVNEQFF	TGTGCCAGCTCCCCCCCGAGTCAGGGGGTAAATGAGCAGTTCTTC	TRBV18	TRBJ2-1	-	TRBD1
CASSLRQGTDTQYF	TGTGCCAGCAGCTTAAGACAGGGCACAGATACGCAGTATTTT	TRBV7-2	TRBJ2-3	-	-
CASSYNQGSTDTQYF	TGTGCCAGCAGCTATAACCAGGGGAGCACAGATACGCAGTATTTT	TRBV7-2	TRBJ2-3	-	-
CASNRLPSGRTEAFF	TGTGCCAGCAATAGGCTACCTTCGGGGAGGACTGAAGCTTTCTTT	TRBV2	TRBJ1-1	-	-
CASSRAGTGYNEQFF	TGCGCCAGCAGCCGAGCCGGGACTGGCTACAATGAGCAGTTCTTC	TRBV4-3	TRBJ2-1	-	-